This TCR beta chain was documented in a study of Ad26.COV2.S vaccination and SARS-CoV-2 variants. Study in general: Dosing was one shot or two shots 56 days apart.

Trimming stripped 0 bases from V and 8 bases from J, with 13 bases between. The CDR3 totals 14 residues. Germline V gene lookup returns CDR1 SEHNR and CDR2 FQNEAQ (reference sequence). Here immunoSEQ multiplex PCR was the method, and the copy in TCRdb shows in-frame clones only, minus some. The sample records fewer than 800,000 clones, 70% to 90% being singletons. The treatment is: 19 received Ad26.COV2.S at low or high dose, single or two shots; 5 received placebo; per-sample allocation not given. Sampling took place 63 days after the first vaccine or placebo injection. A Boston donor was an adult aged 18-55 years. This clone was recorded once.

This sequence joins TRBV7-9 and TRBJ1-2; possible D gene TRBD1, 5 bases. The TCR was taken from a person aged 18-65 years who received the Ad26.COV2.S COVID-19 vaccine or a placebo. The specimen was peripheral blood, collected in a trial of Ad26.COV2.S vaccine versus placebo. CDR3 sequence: CASSLAGGEGGYTF. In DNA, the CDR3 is TGTGCCAGCAGCTTAGCGGGGGGAGAGGGAGGCTACACCTTC.